This T cell receptor (beta chain) was sequenced for a study of cytomegalovirus exposure and HLA in healthy donors. Study as a whole: Early released data comprised 80 million or so unique TCRs from HLA-typed donors. Broader study findings: An analysis was carried out later, and it reportedly showed fewer N-insertions in an Asian-associated ancestry cluster than the approximately 610-donor mean. A prior analysis recorded that most TCR beta V segments were productive about 90% or about 30% of the time.

As to this clone: Its antigen remains unknown.

PCR was performed using 60 Vbeta and 13 Jbeta primers. Repertoires were generated with immunoSEQ multiplex PCR, while TCRdb's copy carries only in-frame clones and drops some. The data contain about 200,000 clones, over 60% of them singletons. CDR3 size: 14 residues. The germline V gene encodes CDR1 SEHNR and CDR2 FQNEAQ (reference sequence). J was trimmed by 4 bases and V by 5 bases; bases with no gene match: 5. J is TRBJ1-2 and V is TRBV7-9; 9 positions match TRBD1. Sequences were obtained from PBMCs. The clonotype was recovered from a woman between 40 and 55 years old in good health and CMV-seronegative. The CDR3 here is CASSMTGGPYGYTF. Written as DNA, the CDR3 is TGTGCCAGCAGCATGACAGGGGGTCCCTATGGCTACACCTTC.